This T cell receptor beta chain derives from a study of cytomegalovirus exposure and HLA in healthy donors. Study-wide results and caveats: Some V segments (TRBV6-2 and TRBV6-3 among them) were excluded as indistinguishable. No immune exposure information besides CMV serostatus was available. In a later analysis, the majority of CMV-associated beta chains seemingly showed HLA restriction.

The V end was cut by 7 bases, the J end by 3 bases, with 15 bases between. CDR3 length equals 14 residues. The germline CDR1 and CDR2 sequences are SQVTM and ANQGSEA. Healthy donors of bone marrow made up the group. Primers included in the PCR were 60 Vbeta and 13 Jbeta primers. The data were produced by immunoSEQ multiplex PCR, yet TCRdb's version contains in-frame clones alone and is incomplete. Among around 150,000 clones listed, about 71% were seen once. A remark on this clone: Its antigen is still unknown.

The sample comprised PBMCs. The sequence derives from a woman aged 25 to 39 in good health and CMV-seronegative. This sequence joins TRBV29-1 and TRBJ2-2; D is uncertain. The CDR3 sequence: CSAGTEFDTGELFF. Here the CDR3 DNA reads TGCAGCGCAGGAACAGAGTTCGACACCGGGGAGCTGTTTTTT.